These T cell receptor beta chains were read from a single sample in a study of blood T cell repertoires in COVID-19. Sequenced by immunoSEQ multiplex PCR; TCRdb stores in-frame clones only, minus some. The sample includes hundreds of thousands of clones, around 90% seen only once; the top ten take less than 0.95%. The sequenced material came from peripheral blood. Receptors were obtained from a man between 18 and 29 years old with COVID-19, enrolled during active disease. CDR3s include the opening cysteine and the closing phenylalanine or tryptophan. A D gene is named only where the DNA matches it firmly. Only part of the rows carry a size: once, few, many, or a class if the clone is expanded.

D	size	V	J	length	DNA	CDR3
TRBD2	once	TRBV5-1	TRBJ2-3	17	TGCGCCAGCAGCTTGAACTCACCGCGGGAGAGCACAGATACGCAGTATTTT	CASSLNSPRESTDTQYF
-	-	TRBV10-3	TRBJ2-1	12	TGTGCCATCAGTGAGACAAACAATGAGCAGTTCTTC	CAISETNNEQFF
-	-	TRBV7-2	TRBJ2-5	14	TGTGCCAGCAGCTTAGTGTCAGGGGAGGAGACCCAGTACTTC	CASSLVSGEETQYF
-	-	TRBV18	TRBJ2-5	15	TGTGCCAGCTCACCACCGTTCGGGGAAGGAGAGACCCAGTACTTC	CASSPPFGEGETQYF
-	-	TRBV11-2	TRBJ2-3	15	TGTGCCAGCAGCTTGTCTAGCTCGGGCACAGATACGCAGTATTTT	CASSLSSSGTDTQYF
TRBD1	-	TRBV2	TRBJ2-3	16	TGTGCCAGCAGTGTACAGGGGCAAAAACTCACAGATACGCAGTATTTT	CASSVQGQKLTDTQYF
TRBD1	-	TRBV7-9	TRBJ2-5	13	TGTGCCAGCAGGGGACAGGGTCAAGAGACCCAGTACTTC	CASRGQGQETQYF
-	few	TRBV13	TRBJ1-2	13	TGTGCCAGCAGCCTCCGGGGGGGGTATGGCTACACCTTC	CASSLRGGYGYTF
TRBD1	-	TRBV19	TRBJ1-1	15	TGTGCCAGTAGTATTGCCACAGGGGTTGGTACTGAAGCTTTCTTT	CASSIATGVGTEAFF
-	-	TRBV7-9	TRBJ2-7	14	TGTGCCAGCAGCTCGGGACTTCAAGACTACGAGCAGTACTTC	CASSSGLQDYEQYF
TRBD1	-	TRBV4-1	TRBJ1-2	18	TGCGCCAGCAGCCAAGGGGTCTTAGTTCGACAGGGGGCTGGGGGCTACACCTTC	CASSQGVLVRQGAGGYTF
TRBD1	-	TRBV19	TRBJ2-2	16	TGTGCCAGTAGTATCACCGGGACAGGACTATACGGGGAGCTGTTTTTT	CASSITGTGLYGELFF
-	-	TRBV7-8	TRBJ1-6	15	TGTGCCAGCAGCTTTTTGTGGATCGGGAATTCACCCCTCCACTTT	CASSFLWIGNSPLHF
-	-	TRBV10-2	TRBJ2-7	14	TGCGCCAGCAGTGAGTCGGGGGCAAAATACGAGCAGTACTTC	CASSESGAKYEQYF
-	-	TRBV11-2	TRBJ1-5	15	TGTGCCAGCAGCTTAGGGGACACTGGCAATCAGCCCCAGCATTTT	CASSLGDTGNQPQHF
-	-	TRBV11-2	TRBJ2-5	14	TGTGCCAGCAGCGACCGCGGGCGGCAAGAGACCCAGTACTTC	CASSDRGRQETQYF
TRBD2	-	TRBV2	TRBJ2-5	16	TGTGCCAGCAGTGAAGACGTGCGGGGGGGCCAAGAGACCCAGTACTTC	CASSEDVRGGQETQYF
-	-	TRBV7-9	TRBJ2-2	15	TGTGCCAGCAGCCTACACTCCGTAGCGGAACGGGAGCTGTTTTTT	CASSLHSVAERELFF
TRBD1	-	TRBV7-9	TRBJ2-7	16	TGTGCCAGCAGCCGCTCGGGACAGGGCCCCCGCTACGAGCAGTACTTC	CASSRSGQGPRYEQYF
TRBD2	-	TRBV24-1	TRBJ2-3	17	TGTGCCACCAGTGAAACTAGAAGAGCGGGGCCTAGTGATACGCAGTATTTT	CATSETRRAGPSDTQYF
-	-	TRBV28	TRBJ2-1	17	TGTGCCAGCAGTTTTTTTCGAGACAGGAGATTATGGAATGAGCAGTTCTTC	CASSFFRDRRLWNEQFF
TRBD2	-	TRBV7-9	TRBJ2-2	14	TGTGCCAGCAGTCGAGCCCGGGGGGGCGGGGAGCTGTTTTTT	CASSRARGGGELFF
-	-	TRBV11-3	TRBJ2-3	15	TGTGCCAGCAGCTTAGCGGGATCCGCTGTGAATACGCAGTATTTT	CASSLAGSAVNTQYF
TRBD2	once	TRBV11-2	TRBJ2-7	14	TGTGCCAGCAGCTGGTCAGCGGGGTTCTACGAGCAGTACTTC	CASSWSAGFYEQYF